This T cell receptor beta chain was profiled in a study of cytomegalovirus exposure and HLA in healthy donors. This PCR relied on a set of 60 Vbeta primers and 13 Jbeta primers. Method: immunoSEQ multiplex PCR; TCRdb's copy keeps in-frame clones and lacks some. The sample has some 190,000 clones, about four fifths seen once. General study findings and limits: Rarity characterized most TCR sequences, yet some public TCRs appeared in many donors. In a later analysis, HLA-associated beta chains showed higher expansion and lower generation probabilities than comparable chains.

Turning to this clone: Its target is not known.

The V and J ends lost 5 bases and 1 base respectively, with 11 bases between them. The CDR3 runs to 14 residues. From germline, CDR1 is SGHTA and CDR2 FQGNSA. The genes are TRBV7-2 and TRBJ1-1; D possibly corresponds to TRBD1 (5 bases). This receptor was taken from a middle-aged woman in good health and CMV-seronegative. The sample consisted of PBMCs. In DNA, the CDR3 is TGTGCCAGCAGCCCCCAGACAGCGAACACTGAAGCTTTCTTT. Protein: CASSPQTANTEAFF.